A selection of T cell receptor beta chains follows, all from one sample in a study of blood T cell repertoires in COVID-19. The repertoire was sequenced with immunoSEQ multiplex PCR; TCRdb's copy has only in-frame clones and lacks some. Of some 78,000 clones in the sample, over 75% were seen once. The sample comprised peripheral blood. The origin of the receptors is an older man with active or convalescent COVID-19. CDR3s include the opening cysteine and the closing phenylalanine or tryptophan. The D gene is left open where the match is weak. Some rows mark clone size as missing; the rest say once, few, many or name a class of expanded clone.

NA | TRBD1 | TRBJ1-1 | TRBV5-1 | TGCGCCAGCAGCGTAGAAGGGGGCGCTTCCACTGAAGCTTTCTTT | CASSVEGGASTEAFF
NA | TRBD2 | TRBJ2-1 | TRBV27 | TGTGCCAGCAGTTCCCGGACTAGCGGGCCCTACAATGAGCAGTTCTTC | CASSSRTSGPYNEQFF
NA | NA | TRBJ1-2 | TRBV9 | TGTGCCAGCAGCGGGAGGGTATCGTTGGATGGCTACACCTTC | CASSGRVSLDGYTF
once | TRBD1 | TRBJ2-2 | TRBV29-1 | TGCAGCGTTGCGGGACAGGCCACCGGGGAGCTGTTTTTT | CSVAGQATGELFF
NA | NA | TRBJ1-1 | TRBV6-1 | TGTGCCAGCAGTGAAAGACGGGGGGACACTGAAGCTTTCTTT | CASSERRGDTEAFF
NA | NA | TRBJ1-1 | TRBV5-6 | TGTGCCAGCAGCCAGTTAAGCGGGAACACTGAAGCTTTCTTT | CASSQLSGNTEAFF
NA | TRBD2 | TRBJ2-7 | TRBV3-1/TRBV3-2 | TGTGCCAGCAGCCAAGGGGGACTAGCGGGGGCCTACGAGCAGTACTTC | CASSQGGLAGAYEQYF
NA | TRBD1 | TRBJ2-7 | TRBV9 | TGTGCCAGCAGCCCGAGAGGACAGGGGAGCTCCTACGAGCAGTACTTC | CASSPRGQGSSYEQYF
NA | TRBD2 | TRBJ2-1 | TRBV5-1 | TGCGCCAGCAGCTTACTAGCGGGGGGCGGTGAGCAGTTCTTC | CASSLLAGGGEQFF
few | NA | TRBJ2-3 | TRBV7-9 | TGTGCCAGCAGCTTAGCACTGACAGATACGCAGTATTTT | CASSLALTDTQYF
NA | TRBD1 | TRBJ1-1 | TRBV4-3 | TGCGCCAGCAGCCACCGCCAGGGGGGAACTGAAGCTTTCTTT | CASSHRQGGTEAFF
NA | NA | TRBJ2-5 | TRBV25-1 | TGTGCCAGCAGTGAAGGTGGAGCGCGGAAAGAGACCCAGTACTTC | CASSEGGARKETQYF
NA | TRBD1 | TRBJ1-6 | TRBV7-9 | TGTGCCAGCAGCTTCGGACAGGGGGAATCACCCCTCCACTTT | CASSFGQGESPLHF
once | TRBD1 | TRBJ1-2 | TRBV29-1 | TGCAGCGTCAGGACAGGGATTAACTATGGCTACACCTTC | CSVRTGINYGYTF
NA | TRBD2 | TRBJ2-7 | TRBV5-5 | TGTGCCAGCAGCTGGGCCGGGGGGGGACCCTACGAGCAGTACTTC | CASSWAGGGPYEQYF
once | TRBD1 | TRBJ1-1 | TRBV5-4 | TGTGCCAGCAGCACCGGACAGGGCAGGCCTGAAGCTTTCTTT | CASSTGQGRPEAFF
NA | NA | TRBJ2-7 | TRBV21-1 | TGTGCCAGCATTGTATACAGGGAGCGTCCCTACGAGCAGTACTTC | CASIVYRERPYEQYF
NA | NA | TRBJ2-7 | TRBV5-4 | TGTGCCAGCAGCTTCGACAGGAACTACGAGCAGTACTTC | CASSFDRNYEQYF
once | NA | TRBJ2-5 | TRBV10-3 | TGTGCCATCAGTGCAACAATGATCGATGAGACCCAGTACTTC | CAISATMIDETQYF
NA | NA | TRBJ2-7 | TRBV7-2 | TGTGCCAGCAGCTTAATCGGCGGACGGTCAGGGCCCGAGCAGTACTTC | CASSLIGGRSGPEQYF
NA | NA | TRBJ2-7 | TRBV30 | TGTGCCTGGAGTGTCGGGGGTAGCTCCTACGAGCAGTACTTC | CAWSVGGSSYEQYF
NA | TRBD1 | TRBJ1-1 | TRBV2 | TGTGCCAGCAGTGACTGGCAGGGGGCGTCTGAAGCTTTCTTT | CASSDWQGASEAFF
few | TRBD1 | TRBJ2-1 | TRBV14 | TGTGCCAGCAGCCAGGACAGGGTCCCCTACAATGAGCAGTTCTTC | CASSQDRVPYNEQFF
NA | TRBD1 | TRBJ1-1 | TRBV11-2 | TGTGCCAGCAGCAGTGGGACAGGGGGGGGGACTGAAGCTTTCTTT | CASSSGTGGGTEAFF
NA | TRBD2 | TRBJ2-1 | TRBV7-2 | TGTGCCAGCAGCACCACGGGGGGGGGTTACAATGAGCAGTTCTTC | CASSTTGGGYNEQFF
NA | NA | TRBJ1-2 | TRBV6-1 | TGTGCCAGCAGTGAAGTGATCGGGATCTCCATTAATACCTTC | CASSEVIGISINTF
NA | NA | TRBJ1-1 | TRBV7-9 | TGTGCCAGCAGCTTAGGGGCGGGACGTAAAGCTTTCTTT | CASSLGAGRKAFF
NA | NA | TRBJ2-1 | TRBV7-8 | TGTGCCAGCAGCTTAGGTCAGGACTTCGACGCACATGAGCAGTTCTTC | CASSLGQDFDAHEQFF
few | TRBD1 | TRBJ2-2 | TRBV7-2 | TGTGCCAGCAGCTTAGAGGACAGGGGGCGACCCGGGGAGCTGTTTTTT | CASSLEDRGRPGELFF
NA | TRBD2 | TRBJ2-7 | TRBV6-2/TRBV6-3 | TGTGCCAGCAGTTACGATCCAGGGAGGGGCTCCTACGAGCAGTACTTC | CASSYDPGRGSYEQYF
NA | NA | TRBJ2-4 | TRBV6-6 | TGTGCCAGCAGTTCGGGGGGCCTTGGCATTCAGTACTTC | CASSSGGLGIQYF
NA | TRBD2 | TRBJ2-5 | TRBV28 | TGTGCCAGCAGTTCCGCGGGGGACCAAGAGACCCAGTACTTC | CASSSAGDQETQYF
NA | NA | TRBJ2-3 | TRBV28 | TGTGCCAGCAGTTTTGGACTGGGTGGCACAGATACGCAGTATTTT | CASSFGLGGTDTQYF
NA | TRBD1 | TRBJ2-1 | TRBV30 | TGTGCCTGGAGTGTAAGGACAGGGGTCTACAATGAGCAGTTCTTC | CAWSVRTGVYNEQFF
NA | NA | TRBJ1-5 | TRBV7-2 | TGTGCCAGCAGCCTCCACTCGCGGCAGACGGACAATCAGCCCCAGCATTTT | CASSLHSRQTDNQPQHF
NA | NA | TRBJ2-7 | TRBV10-3 | TGTGCCATCAGCGAGCCGAACCCAGGGCGAGGATTTTACGAGCAGTACTTC | CAISEPNPGRGFYEQYF